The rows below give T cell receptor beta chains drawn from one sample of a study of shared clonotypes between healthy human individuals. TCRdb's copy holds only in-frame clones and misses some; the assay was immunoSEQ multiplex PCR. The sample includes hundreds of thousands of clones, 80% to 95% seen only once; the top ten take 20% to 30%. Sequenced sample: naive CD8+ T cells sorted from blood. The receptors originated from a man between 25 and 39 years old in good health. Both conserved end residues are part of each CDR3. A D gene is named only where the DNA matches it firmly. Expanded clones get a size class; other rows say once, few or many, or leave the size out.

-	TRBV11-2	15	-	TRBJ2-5	CASSLGSRGQETQYF	TGTGCCAGCAGCTTAGGCTCCCGGGGGCAAGAGACCCAGTACTTC
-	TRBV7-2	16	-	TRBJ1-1	CASSPFRTVGNTEAFF	TGTGCCAGCAGCCCTTTCAGGACAGTGGGGAACACTGAAGCTTTCTTT
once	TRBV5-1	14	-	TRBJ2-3	CASSSEGGTDTQYF	TGCGCCAGCAGCTCGGAAGGGGGCACAGATACGCAGTATTTT
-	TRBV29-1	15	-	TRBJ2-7	CSVEDSSERAYEQYF	TGCAGCGTTGAAGACTCCTCGGAGCGGGCCTACGAGCAGTACTTC
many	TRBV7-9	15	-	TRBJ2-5	CASSFARRGGETQYF	TGTGCCAGCAGCTTCGCCAGGAGGGGCGGAGAGACCCAGTACTTC
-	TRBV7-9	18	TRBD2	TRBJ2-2	CASSLASSGRRYTGELFF	TGTGCCAGCAGCTTAGCTTCTAGCGGGAGGAGGTACACCGGGGAGCTGTTTTTT
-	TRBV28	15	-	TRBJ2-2	CASSFRATNTGELFF	TGTGCCAGCAGTTTTCGGGCAACGAACACCGGGGAGCTGTTTTTT
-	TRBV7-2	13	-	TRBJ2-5	CASSPPRGETQYF	TGTGCCAGCAGCCCCCCAAGGGGAGAGACCCAGTACTTC
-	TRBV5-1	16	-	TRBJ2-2	CASSLKEGANTGELFF	TGCGCCAGCAGCTTGAAGGAAGGGGCAAACACCGGGGAGCTGTTTTTT
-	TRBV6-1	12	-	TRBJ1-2	CATRDKAYGYTF	TGTGCCACTCGGGACAAAGCCTATGGCTACACCTTC
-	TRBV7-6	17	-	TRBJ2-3	CASSLVFSRDHTDTQYF	TGTGCCAGCAGCTTAGTTTTCTCGCGGGACCACACAGATACGCAGTATTTT
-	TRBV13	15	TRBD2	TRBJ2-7	CASSATGTSSYEQYF	TGTGCCAGCAGCGCAACAGGGACTAGTTCCTACGAGCAGTACTTC
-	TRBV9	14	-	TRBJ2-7	CASSGGGWIHEQYF	TGTGCCAGCAGCGGAGGGGGGTGGATCCACGAGCAGTACTTC
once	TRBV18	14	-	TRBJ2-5	CASSPPKGGETQYF	TGTGCCAGCTCACCACCGAAGGGTGGAGAGACCCAGTACTTC
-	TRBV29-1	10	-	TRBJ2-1	CSGRANEQFF	TGCAGCGGGAGAGCTAATGAGCAGTTCTTC